Listed here are 7 T cell receptor beta chains from one sample, sequenced in a study of control samples from healthy donors and cancer patients (TCRdb year 2020). The library came from the immunoSEQ multiplex PCR assay. TCRdb carries this immuneACCESS record with in-frame sequences only. Its versions omit some clonotypes, under half of them owing to an unresolved V gene in the studies checked, with the rest unexplained. This sample has about 220,000 clones in its table, and roughly 94% of those were observed once. Clones ranked in the top ten supply about 1.6% of the sample. Input material: blood. The receptors were sampled from a man between 50 and 59 years old in good health.

The chain is built from TRBV5-6 and TRBJ1-3; D unresolved. Germline values: CDR1 SGHDT, CDR2 YYEEEE. Trimming cost V 2 bases and J 5 bases, with 11 bases left between them. This CDR3 has 14 amino acids. Here the CDR3 reads CASSFGSRRNTIYF. CDR3 nucleotides: TGTGCCAGCAGCTTTGGCAGCCGACGAAACACCATATATTTT.

The chain has TRBV2 and TRBJ2-1; no definite D call. CDR1 and CDR2 from the germline V gene are SNHLY and FYNNEI. The CDR3 is made up of 11 amino acids. Deletions cut 2 bases from V and 11 bases from J, with 7 bases between. The CDR3 nucleotides read TGTGCCAGCAGTGAATCTCCGAAGCAGTTCTTC. Encoded protein: CASSESPKQFF.

V gene TRBV2 combines with J gene TRBJ1-2; 10 bases agree with TRBD1. CDR1 is SNHLY and CDR2 is FYNNEI in the germline V gene. The length of the CDR3 is 14 residues. V gave up 3 bases and J gave up 4 bases; unmatched junction bases: 2. This chain's CDR3 is CASSEDRGSYGYTF. Here the CDR3 DNA reads TGTGCCAGCAGTGAGGACAGGGGGTCCTATGGCTACACCTTC. The full variable domain, rest sourced from reference TRBV2 and TRBJ1-2, is EPEVTQTPSHQVTQMGQEVILRCVPISNHLYFYWYRQILGQKVEFLVSFYNNEISEKSEIFDDQFSVERPDGSNFTLKIRSTKLEDSAMYFCASSEDRGSYGYTFGSGTRLTVV.

This clone occurred once. The chain uses TRBV12-3 or TRBV12-4 and TRBJ1-4; D is undetermined. The ends were cut back, 4 bases at V and 8 bases at J, with 11 bases in the middle. This CDR3 region has 13 residues. Here the CDR3 reads CASSWQPGEKLFF. As DNA, the CDR3 is TGTGCCAGCAGTTGGCAACCGGGAGAAAAACTGTTTTTT.

The chain carries TRBV7-2 and TRBJ1-2; D is perhaps TRBD1 (6 bases). The CDR3 is made up of 13 amino acids. V was trimmed by 5 bases and J by 4 bases, leaving 11 bases between them. The germline gives CDR1 SGHTA, CDR2 FQGNSA. This CDR3 reads CASSPMDSYGYTF. CDR3 nucleotide sequence: TGTGCCAGCAGCCCCATGGACAGCTATGGCTACACCTTC.

The chain uses TRBV9 and TRBJ2-5; D might be TRBD2 (5 bases). Trimming shortened V by 0 bases and J by 7 bases, and 13 bases separated the two germline ends. The length of the CDR3 is 14 residues. Germline lookup yields CDR1 SGDLS and CDR2 YYNGEE. The CDR3 bases are TGTGCCAGCAGCGTAGAAAGGGTTGAGGGGACCCAGTACTTC. It codes for CASSVERVEGTQYF.

This chain links TRBV18 with TRBJ2-3; TRBD2 matches at 12 bases. V dropped 3 bases and J dropped 3; count of bases not matched to a gene: 7. Germline lookup yields CDR1 KGHSH and CDR2 LQKENI. The CDR3 runs 17 residues. CDR3 residues: CASSPWTSGVRTDTQYF. The CDR3 bases are TGTGCCAGCTCACCTTGGACTAGCGGGGTGCGTACAGATACGCAGTATTTT.